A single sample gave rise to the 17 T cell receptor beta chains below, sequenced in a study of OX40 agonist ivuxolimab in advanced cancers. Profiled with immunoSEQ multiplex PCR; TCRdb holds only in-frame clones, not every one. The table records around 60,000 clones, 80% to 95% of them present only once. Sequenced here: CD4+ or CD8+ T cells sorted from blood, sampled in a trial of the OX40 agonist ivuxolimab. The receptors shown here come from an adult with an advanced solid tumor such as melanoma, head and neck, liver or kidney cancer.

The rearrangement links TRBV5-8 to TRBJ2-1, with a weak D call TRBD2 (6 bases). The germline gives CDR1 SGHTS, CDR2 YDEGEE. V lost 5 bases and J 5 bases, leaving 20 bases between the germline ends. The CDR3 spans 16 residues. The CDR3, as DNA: TGTGCCAGCAGTGCTGGACGGGCTAGCGAAGACAATGAGCAGTTCTTC. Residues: CASSAGRASEDNEQFF.

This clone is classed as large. This CDR3 reads CASTGPGSEQYF. The CDR3, as DNA: TGTGCCAGCACGGGCCCGGGATCCGAGCAGTACTTC. The rearrangement uses TRBV7-8 and TRBJ2-7; tentatively, D is TRBD2 (5 bases). This CDR3 has 12 amino acids. The ends were cut back, 7 bases at V and 6 bases at J, with 13 bases in the middle. Germline V gene lookup returns CDR1 SGHVS and CDR2 FQNEAQ.

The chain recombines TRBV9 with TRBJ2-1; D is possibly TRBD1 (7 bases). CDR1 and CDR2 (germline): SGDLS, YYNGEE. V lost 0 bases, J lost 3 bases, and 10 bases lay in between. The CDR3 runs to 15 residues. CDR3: CASSVGGDSYNEQFF. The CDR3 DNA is TGTGCCAGCAGCGTAGGGGGGGACAGCTACAATGAGCAGTTCTTC.

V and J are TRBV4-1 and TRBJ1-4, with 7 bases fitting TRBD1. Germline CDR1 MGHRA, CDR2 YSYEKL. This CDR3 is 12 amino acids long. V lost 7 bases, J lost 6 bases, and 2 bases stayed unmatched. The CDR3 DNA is TGCGCCAGCACAGGGACAGATGAAAAACTGTTTTTT. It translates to CASTGTDEKLFF.

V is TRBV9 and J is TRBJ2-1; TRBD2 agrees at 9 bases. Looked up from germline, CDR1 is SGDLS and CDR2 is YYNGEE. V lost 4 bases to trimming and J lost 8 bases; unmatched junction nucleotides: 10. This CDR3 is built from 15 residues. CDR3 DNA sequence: TGTGCCAGCAGCTCCGGTAGTAGCGGGAGCTATGAGCAGTTCTTC. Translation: CASSSGSSGSYEQFF.

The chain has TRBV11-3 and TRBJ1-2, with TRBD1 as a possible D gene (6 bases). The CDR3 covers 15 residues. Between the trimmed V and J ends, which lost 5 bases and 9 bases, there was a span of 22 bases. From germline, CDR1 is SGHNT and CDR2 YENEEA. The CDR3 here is CASSGWGDPQGSYTF. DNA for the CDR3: TGTGCCAGCAGCGGGTGGGGGGACCCTCAGGGGAGCTACACCTTC.

This CDR3 is CSVWGRYNEQFF. The DNA of the CDR3 is TGCAGCGTTTGGGGTAGATACAATGAGCAGTTCTTC. V is TRBV29-1 and J is TRBJ2-1; D uncertain. Germline V lookup: CDR1 SQVTM, CDR2 ANQGSEA. The CDR3 is made up of 12 amino acids. V was clipped by 5 bases and J by 4 bases, with 9 bases between them.

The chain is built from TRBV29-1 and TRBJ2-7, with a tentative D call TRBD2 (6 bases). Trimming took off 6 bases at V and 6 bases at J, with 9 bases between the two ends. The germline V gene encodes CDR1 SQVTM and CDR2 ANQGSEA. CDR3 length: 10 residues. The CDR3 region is CSVIGGEQYF. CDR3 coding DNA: TGCAGCGTCATCGGGGGCGAGCAGTACTTC.

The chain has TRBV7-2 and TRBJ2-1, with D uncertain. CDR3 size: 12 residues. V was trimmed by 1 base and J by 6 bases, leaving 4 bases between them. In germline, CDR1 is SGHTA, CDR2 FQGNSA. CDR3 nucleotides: TGTGCCAGCAGCTTAGTGTTCAATGAGCAGTTCTTC. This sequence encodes CASSLVFNEQFF.

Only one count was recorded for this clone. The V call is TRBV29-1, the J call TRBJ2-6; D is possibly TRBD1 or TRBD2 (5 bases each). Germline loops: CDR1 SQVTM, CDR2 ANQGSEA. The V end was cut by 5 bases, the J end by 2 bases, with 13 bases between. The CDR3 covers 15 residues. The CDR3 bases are TGCAGCGTTCGACCCATGGGGGCTGGGGCCAACGTCCTGACTTTC. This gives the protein CSVRPMGAGANVLTF. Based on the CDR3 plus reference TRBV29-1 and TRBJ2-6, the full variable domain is SAVISQKPSRDICQRGTSLTIQCQVDSQVTMMFWYRQQPGQSLTLIATANQGSEATYESGFVIDKFPISRPNLTFSTLTVSNMSPEDSSIYLCSVRPMGAGANVLTFGAGSRLTVL.

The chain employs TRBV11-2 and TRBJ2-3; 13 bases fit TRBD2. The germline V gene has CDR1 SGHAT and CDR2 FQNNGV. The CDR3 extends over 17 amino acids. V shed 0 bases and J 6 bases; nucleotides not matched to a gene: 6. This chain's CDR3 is CASSLDWTSGRTDTQYF. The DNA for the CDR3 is TGTGCCAGCAGCTTAGATTGGACTAGCGGGAGAACGGATACGCAGTATTTT.

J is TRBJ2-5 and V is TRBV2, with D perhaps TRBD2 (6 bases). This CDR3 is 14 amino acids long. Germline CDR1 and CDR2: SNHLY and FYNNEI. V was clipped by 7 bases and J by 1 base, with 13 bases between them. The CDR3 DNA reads TGTGCCAGCATGGTTGCGGGATTCCAAGAGACCCAGTACTTC. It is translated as CASMVAGFQETQYF.

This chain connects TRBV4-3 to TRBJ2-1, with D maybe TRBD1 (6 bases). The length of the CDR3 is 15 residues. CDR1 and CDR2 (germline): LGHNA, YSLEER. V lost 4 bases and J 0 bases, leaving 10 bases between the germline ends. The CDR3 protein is CASSLGASSYNEQFF. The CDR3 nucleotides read TGCGCCAGCAGCCTGGGGGCGAGCTCCTACAATGAGCAGTTCTTC.

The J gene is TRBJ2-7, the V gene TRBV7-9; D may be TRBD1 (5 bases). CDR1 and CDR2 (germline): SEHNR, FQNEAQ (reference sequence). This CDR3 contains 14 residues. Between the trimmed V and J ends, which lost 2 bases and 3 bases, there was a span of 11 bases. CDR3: CASSLLTEDYEQYF. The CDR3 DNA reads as TGTGCCAGCAGCTTATTGACAGAGGACTACGAGCAGTACTTC.

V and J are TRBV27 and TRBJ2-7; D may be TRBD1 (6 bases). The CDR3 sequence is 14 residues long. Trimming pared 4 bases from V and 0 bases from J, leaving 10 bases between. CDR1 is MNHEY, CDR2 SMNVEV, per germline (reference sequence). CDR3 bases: TGTGCCAGCAGTTCGGTGGGGGCCTCCTACGAGCAGTACTTC. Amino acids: CASSSVGASYEQYF.

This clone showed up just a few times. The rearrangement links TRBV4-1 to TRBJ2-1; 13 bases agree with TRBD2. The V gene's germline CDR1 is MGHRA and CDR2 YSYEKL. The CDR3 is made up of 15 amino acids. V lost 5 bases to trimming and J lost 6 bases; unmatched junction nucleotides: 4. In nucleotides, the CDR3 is TGCGCCAGCAGCGGACTAGCGGGAGAATCCAATGAGCAGTTCTTC. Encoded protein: CASSGLAGESNEQFF.

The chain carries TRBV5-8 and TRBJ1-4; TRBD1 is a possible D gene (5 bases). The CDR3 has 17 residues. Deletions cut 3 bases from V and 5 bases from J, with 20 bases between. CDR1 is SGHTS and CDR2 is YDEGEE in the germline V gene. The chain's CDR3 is CASSWDFEQGVNEKLFF. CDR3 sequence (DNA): TGTGCCAGCAGCTGGGATTTTGAGCAGGGAGTGAATGAAAAACTGTTTTTT.